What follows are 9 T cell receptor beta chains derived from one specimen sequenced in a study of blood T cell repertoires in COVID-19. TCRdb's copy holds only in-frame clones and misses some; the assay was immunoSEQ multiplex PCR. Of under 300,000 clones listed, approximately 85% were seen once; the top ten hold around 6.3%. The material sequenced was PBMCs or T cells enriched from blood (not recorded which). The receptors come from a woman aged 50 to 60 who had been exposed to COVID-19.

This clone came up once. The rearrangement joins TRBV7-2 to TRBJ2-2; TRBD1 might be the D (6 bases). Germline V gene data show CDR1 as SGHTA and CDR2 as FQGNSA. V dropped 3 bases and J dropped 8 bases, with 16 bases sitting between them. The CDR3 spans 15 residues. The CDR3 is CASSFRTAISGELFF. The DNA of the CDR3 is TGTGCCAGCAGCTTCCGGACAGCCATCAGTGGGGAGCTGTTTTTT.

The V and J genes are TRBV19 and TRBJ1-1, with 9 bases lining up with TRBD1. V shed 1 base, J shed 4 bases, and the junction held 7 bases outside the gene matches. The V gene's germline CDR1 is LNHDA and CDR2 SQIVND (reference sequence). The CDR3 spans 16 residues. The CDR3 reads CASSIAGDRVSTEAFF. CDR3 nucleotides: TGTGCCAGTAGTATAGCTGGGGACAGGGTAAGCACTGAAGCTTTCTTT. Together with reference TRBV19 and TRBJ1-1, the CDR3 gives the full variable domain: DGGITQSPKYLFRKEGQNVTLSCEQNLNHDAMYWYRQDPGQGLRLIYYSQIVNDFQKGDIAEGYSVSREKKESFPLTVTSAQKNPTAFYLCASSIAGDRVSTEAFFGQGTRLTVV.

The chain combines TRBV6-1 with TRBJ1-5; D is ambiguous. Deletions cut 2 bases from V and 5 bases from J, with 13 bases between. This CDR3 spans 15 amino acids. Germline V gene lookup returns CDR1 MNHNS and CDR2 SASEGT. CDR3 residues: CASSETRFVDQPQHF. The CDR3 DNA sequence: TGTGCCAGCAGTGAAACGAGGTTCGTAGATCAGCCCCAGCATTTT.

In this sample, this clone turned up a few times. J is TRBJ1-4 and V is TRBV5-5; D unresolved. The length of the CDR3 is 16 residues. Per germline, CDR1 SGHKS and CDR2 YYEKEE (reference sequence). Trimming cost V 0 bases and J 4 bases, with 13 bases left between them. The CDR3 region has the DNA TGTGCCAGCAGCTTGGGTCCACACGGGAATAATGAAAAACTGTTTTTT. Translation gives CASSLGPHGNNEKLFF.

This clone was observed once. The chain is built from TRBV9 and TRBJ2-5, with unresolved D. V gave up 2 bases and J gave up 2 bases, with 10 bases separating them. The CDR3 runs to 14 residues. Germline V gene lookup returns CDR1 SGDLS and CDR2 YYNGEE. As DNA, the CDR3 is TGTGCCAGCAGCGTGCGAGACTTACAAGAGACCCAGTACTTC. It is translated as CASSVRDLQETQYF.

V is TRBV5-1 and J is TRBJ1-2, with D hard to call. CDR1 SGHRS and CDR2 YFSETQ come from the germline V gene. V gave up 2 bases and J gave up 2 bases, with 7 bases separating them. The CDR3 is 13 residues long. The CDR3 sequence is CASSLAANYGYTF. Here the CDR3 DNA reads TGCGCCAGCAGCTTAGCGGCAAACTATGGCTACACCTTC.

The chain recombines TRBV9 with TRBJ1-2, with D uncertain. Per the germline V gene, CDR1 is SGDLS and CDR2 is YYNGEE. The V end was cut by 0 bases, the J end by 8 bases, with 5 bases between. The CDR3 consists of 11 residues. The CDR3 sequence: CASSVGQGYTF. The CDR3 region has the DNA TGTGCCAGCAGCGTAGGCCAGGGCTACACCTTC.

CDR3 in DNA: TGTGCCACCAGTGAACGTCCTCGGGGGGGATCCTACAATGAGCAGTTCTTC. Translation gives CATSERPRGGSYNEQFF. This chain connects TRBV24-1 to TRBJ2-1; 8 bases map to TRBD2. CDR3 length: 17 amino acids. Germline CDR1 KGHDR, CDR2 SFDVKD. V trimming: 4 bases; J trimming: 1 base; junction bases outside the gene matches: 8.

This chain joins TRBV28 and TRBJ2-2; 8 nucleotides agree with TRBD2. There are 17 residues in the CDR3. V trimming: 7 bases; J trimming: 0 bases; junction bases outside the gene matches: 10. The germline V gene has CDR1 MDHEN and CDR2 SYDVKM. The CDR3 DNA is TGTGCCAGCAAGTGGTACGGGGGGGCCGCGAACACCGGGGAGCTGTTTTTT. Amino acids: CASKWYGGAANTGELFF.